The 2 T cell receptor beta chains presented below share a single source sample, sequenced in a study of cytomegalovirus exposure and HLA in healthy donors. PCR employed 60 Vbeta and 13 Jbeta primers. Method: immunoSEQ multiplex PCR; TCRdb's copy keeps in-frame clones and lacks some. The profile covers about 150,000 clones, with 84% appearing a single time and 2% to 2.5% taken by the ten largest. The sequenced sample was PBMCs. These receptors all stem from a boy between 2 and 15 years old in good health and CMV-seronegative.

This clone was observed a single time. The chain has TRBV4-1 and TRBJ2-1; 11 nucleotides align to TRBD2. The length of the CDR3 is 19 residues. V shed 3 bases and J 3 bases; nucleotides not matched to a gene: 13. CDR1 and CDR2 from the germline V gene are MGHRA and YSYEKL. The CDR3 coding sequence is TGCGCCAGCAGCCAGAGGCCCGGGACTAGCGGAAATTACTACAATGAGCAGTTCTTC. Protein sequence: CASSQRPGTSGNYYNEQFF.

V is TRBV9 and J is TRBJ2-3, with 9 nucleotides matching TRBD1. With 0 bases clipped from V and 3 bases from J, the junction kept 5 bases outside the gene matches. CDR3 size: 16 residues. The germline V gene has CDR1 SGDLS and CDR2 YYNGEE. The CDR3 is CASSVGVTGGTDTQYF. The CDR3 DNA reads TGTGCCAGCAGCGTAGGAGTGACAGGGGGTACAGATACGCAGTATTTT.